Here is one T cell receptor beta chain with its context. This entry comes from a study of blood T cell repertoires in COVID-19. On the study more broadly: From the United States, Italy and Spain came samples of acute and convalescent COVID-19.

In the authors' methods: Estimation of nucleated cell counts relied on the amplification of reference gene primers. Libraries were prepared by immunoSEQ multiplex PCR; TCRdb keeps only in-frame clonotypes and omits some of them. The V and J calls and clone size were taken over from that table, and D and trimming were inferred from the DNA. The sample lists about 360,000 clones; about 88% were seen once. The CDR3 consists of 14 residues. Germline V lookup: CDR1 SGDLS, CDR2 YYNGEE. V shed 0 bases and J shed 4 bases, with 11 bases lying between them. Sequencing was done on a sample of peripheral blood. V gene TRBV9 combines with J gene TRBJ2-7, with D maybe TRBD2 (6 bases). This TCR derives from a human donor in a cohort sampled during active COVID-19. The CDR3 reads CASSVGDSLYEQYF. DNA for the CDR3: TGTGCCAGCAGCGTAGGGGACTCCTTGTACGAGCAGTACTTC.